The 7 T cell receptor beta chains in this list originate from one sample, sequenced in a study of blood T cells in healthy people across ages. A J-beta primer mix and a sample-barcoded 5' primer were used in a second PCR of roughly 7 to 12 cycles. TCRdb re-called the 5' RACE reads with MiXCR, one entry per CDR3 protein. Among around 850,000 distinct CDR3 sequences, roughly 35% were seen once, and the ten largest hold 10% to 15%. The sequenced sample consisted of blood. The receptors stem from a man between 18 and 35 years old in good health.

The sample holds a few counts of this clonotype. This rearrangement joins TRBV28 to TRBJ2-1, with 8 bases aligning to TRBD1. V shed 6 bases, J shed 9 bases, and the junction held 10 bases outside the gene matches. Germline V lookup: CDR1 MDHEN, CDR2 SYDVKM. There are 14 residues in the CDR3. The CDR3 protein is CASRPGQGVSEQFF. The CDR3, as DNA: TGTGCCAGCAGGCCCGGACAGGGCGTTAGTGAGCAGTTCTTC. The complete variable domain, with remaining parts taken from reference TRBV28 and TRBJ2-1, reads DVKVTQSSRYLVKRTGEKVFLECVQDMDHENMFWYRQDPGLGLRLIYFSYDVKMKEKGDIPEGYSVSREKKERFSLILESASTNQTSMYLCASRPGQGVSEQFFGPGTRLTVL.

The rearrangement uses TRBV9 and TRBJ2-1; TRBD1 agrees at 7 bases. The CDR3 has 15 amino acids. Germline assignment: CDR1 SGDLS and CDR2 YYNGEE. With 0 bases clipped from V and 6 bases from J, the junction kept 6 bases outside the gene matches. The CDR3, as DNA: TGTGCCAGCAGCGTAGGGACAGGAGTCGGCAATGAGCAGTTCTTC. This encodes CASSVGTGVGNEQFF.

This clonotype came up a few times. The V call is TRBV5-1, the J call TRBJ2-7; 8 bases match TRBD1. Germline CDR1 SGHRS, CDR2 YFSETQ. The CDR3 has 15 residues. J lost 4 bases, V lost 0 bases, and 6 bases had no gene match. The CDR3 is CASSLATGGVYEQYF. The CDR3 coding sequence is TGCGCCAGCAGCTTGGCCACAGGGGGTGTTTACGAGCAGTACTTC.

CDR3 sequence: CASSYSPGAPGNTIYF. CDR3 nucleotide sequence: TGTGCCAGCAGTTACTCGCCGGGAGCCCCTGGAAACACCATATATTTT. The rearrangement uses TRBV6-5 and TRBJ1-3; D is uncertain. Looked up from germline, CDR1 is MNHEY and CDR2 is SVGAGI. Between the trimmed V and J ends, which lost 0 bases and 2 bases, there was a span of 11 bases. This CDR3 is 16 amino acids long.

This clonotype was observed a handful of times. The gene calls are TRBV6-5 and TRBJ2-3; TRBD1 agrees at 10 bases. This CDR3 region has 15 residues. J gave up 2 bases and V 7 bases, and 6 bases lay outside the gene matches. CDR1 is MNHEY, CDR2 SVGAGI, per germline. CDR3 nucleotides: TGTGCCAGCACCAGGACAGGGGGGAACACAGATACGCAGTATTTT. This translates into CASTRTGGNTDTQYF.

The chain is built from TRBV6-2 or TRBV6-3 and TRBJ1-2; D gene uncertain. The CDR3 is made up of 14 amino acids. The V and J ends lost 4 bases and 5 bases respectively, with 14 bases between them. Germline V gene data show CDR1 as MNHEY and CDR2 as SVGEGT. CDR3 in DNA: TGTGCCAGCAGTTCCCGACCCTGGAGATATGGCTACACCTTC. It is translated as CASSSRPWRYGYTF.

This clonotype was counted between two and nine times. This chain joins TRBV6-5 and TRBJ2-3, with a possible D match to TRBD2 (5 bases). CDR1 is MNHEY, CDR2 SVGAGI, per germline. The V and J ends lost 5 bases and 4 bases respectively, with 13 bases between them. This CDR3 region has 14 residues. The chain's CDR3 is CASSRGSFADTQYF. CDR3 nucleotide sequence: TGTGCCAGCAGTCGCGGGTCGTTCGCAGATACGCAGTATTTT.